This T cell receptor (beta chain) was observed in a study of monozygotic twins with inflammatory bowel disease. Study conclusions and caveats: The data gave no support to a single strong IBD-associated signal or clonotype. Fewer shared clonotypes with others were found in IBD patients than in healthy twins, especially with disease activity.

Staff drew a 2.5 ml blood sample from each donor. A word on this clonotype: The antigen is undetermined.

UMIs that included a 6-nucleotide sample barcode were added by template switching, which took place during cDNA synthesis. Reanalyzing the 5' RACE reads, TCRdb keeps one entry per CDR3 protein, without DNA. The sample totals about 160,000 distinct CDR3 sequences. Germline assignment: CDR1 SGHTA and CDR2 FQGNSA. The CDR3 totals 16 residues. The J gene is TRBJ2-3, the V gene TRBV7-2; no DNA is available, so the TRBD1 call from TCRdb remains unchecked. Input material: blood. The clonotype comes from a human donor with ulcerative colitis or Crohn's disease, or a healthy co-twin of an affected twin (not recorded which). The CDR3: CASSLGGAGRTDTQYF.